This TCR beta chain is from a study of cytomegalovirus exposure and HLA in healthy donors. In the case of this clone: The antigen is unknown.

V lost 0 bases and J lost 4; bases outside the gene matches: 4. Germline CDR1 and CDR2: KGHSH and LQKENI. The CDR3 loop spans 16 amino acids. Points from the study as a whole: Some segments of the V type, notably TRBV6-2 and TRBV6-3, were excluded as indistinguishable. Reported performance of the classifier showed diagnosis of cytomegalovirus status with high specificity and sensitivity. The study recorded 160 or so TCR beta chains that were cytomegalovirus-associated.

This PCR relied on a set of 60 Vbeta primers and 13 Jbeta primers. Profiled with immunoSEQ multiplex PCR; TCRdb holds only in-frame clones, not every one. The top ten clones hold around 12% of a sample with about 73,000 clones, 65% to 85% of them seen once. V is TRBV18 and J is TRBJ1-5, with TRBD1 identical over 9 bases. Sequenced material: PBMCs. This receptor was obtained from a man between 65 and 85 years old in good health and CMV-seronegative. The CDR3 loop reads CASSPPGTGQNQPQHF. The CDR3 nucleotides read TGTGCCAGCTCACCACCTGGGACAGGGCAAAATCAGCCCCAGCATTTT. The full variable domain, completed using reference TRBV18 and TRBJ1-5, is NAGVMQNPRHLVRRRGQEARLRCSPMKGHSHVYWYRQLPEEGLKFMVYLQKENIIDESGMPKERFSAEFPKEGPSILRIQQVVRGDSAAYFCASSPPGTGQNQPQHFGDGTRLSIL.